The 14 T cell receptor beta chains reported below all come from one sample, sequenced in a study of OX40 agonist ivuxolimab in advanced cancers. Using immunoSEQ multiplex PCR, the repertoire was profiled, and TCRdb retains in-frame clones only, with some absent. The table records around 65,000 clones, around nine tenths of them present only once. This sample comprised CD4+ or CD8+ T cells sorted from blood, obtained in a trial of the OX40 agonist ivuxolimab. Receptors were obtained from an adult with an advanced solid tumor such as melanoma, head and neck, liver or kidney cancer.

The J gene is TRBJ2-1, the V gene TRBV6-5; 11 bases are shared with TRBD2. This CDR3 has 14 amino acids. The germline gives CDR1 MNHEY, CDR2 SVGAGI. Unmatched junction bases numbered 3, after V lost 4 bases and J lost 7 bases. CDR3: CASSLLAGVNEQFF. Written as DNA, the CDR3 is TGTGCCAGCAGTTTACTAGCGGGAGTGAATGAGCAGTTCTTC.

This clone counts as medium-sized. V gene TRBV2 combines with J gene TRBJ2-1, with 9 bases lining up with TRBD2. With V trimmed by 5 bases and J by 2 bases, 4 bases remained unmatched. CDR3 length: 15 amino acids. CDR1 is SNHLY, CDR2 FYNNEI, per germline. In DNA, the CDR3 is TGTGCCAGCAGTTCACCTAGCGGGGCCTACAATGAGCAGTTCTTC. This codes for CASSSPSGAYNEQFF.

This clone was recorded only once. This chain joins TRBV11-2 and TRBJ2-1, with D uncertain. The CDR3 spans 14 residues. Per germline, CDR1 SGHAT and CDR2 FQNNGV. V lost 4 bases, J lost 6 bases, and 13 bases lay in between. The CDR3 nucleotides are TGTGCCAGCAGCTCCCCTGCTACCCCCAATGAGCAGTTCTTC. Translated, it gives CASSSPATPNEQFF. Looking up the rest from reference TRBV11-2 and TRBJ2-1 gives the full variable domain: EAGVAQSPRYKIIEKRQSVAFWCNPISGHATLYWYQQILGQGPKLLIQFQNNGVVDDSQLPKDRFSAERLKGVDSTLKIQPAKLEDSAVYLCASSSPATPNEQFFGPGTRLTVL.

The V gene is TRBV4-3, the J gene TRBJ2-7; D is unresolved. This CDR3 is built from 15 residues. Trimming cost V 0 bases and J 3 bases, with 12 bases left between them. The germline V gene encodes CDR1 LGHNA and CDR2 YSLEER. The CDR3 DNA follows: TGCGCCAGCAGCCAAGAGGGGTCTATGAACTACGAGCAGTACTTC. Protein sequence: CASSQEGSMNYEQYF.

This sequence joins TRBV5-6 and TRBJ2-4, with D perhaps TRBD2 (5 bases). Germline loops: CDR1 SGHDT, CDR2 YYEEEE. With 0 bases removed from V and 3 bases from J, the gap between germline ends came to 7 bases. The CDR3 consists of 14 residues. The CDR3 sequence: CASSLVRGKNIQYF. The CDR3 bases are TGTGCCAGCAGCTTGGTTCGGGGCAAAAACATTCAGTACTTC.

The chain has TRBV5-1 and TRBJ2-2; TRBD2 matches 14 bases. Unmatched junction bases numbered 4, after V lost 3 bases and J lost 6 bases. CDR3 length equals 16 residues. Germline CDR1 reads SGHRS; CDR2 reads YFSETQ. CDR3 residues: CASSSGLAGAAGELFF. CDR3 DNA: TGCGCCAGCAGCTCGGGACTAGCGGGAGCCGCCGGGGAGCTGTTTTTT.

The chain carries TRBV4-1 and TRBJ1-1; D is uncertain. The CDR3 contains 13 residues. Germline V gene lookup returns CDR1 MGHRA and CDR2 YSYEKL. V was cut by 1 base and J by 1 base, with 4 bases left in between. The CDR3 is CASSQAGNTEAFF. The CDR3 DNA follows: TGCGCCAGCAGCCAAGCTGGGAACACTGAAGCTTTCTTT.

The chain combines TRBV15 with TRBJ2-6; no reliable D call. V was trimmed by 1 base and J by 0 bases, leaving 16 bases between them. CDR1 and CDR2 from the germline V gene are LNHNV and YYDKDF (reference sequence). The CDR3 loop spans 19 amino acids. In DNA form, the CDR3 reads TGTGCCACCAGCAGAGCCCCGGTAGGTCCAAGCTCTGGGGCCAACGTCCTGACTTTC. Translated, it gives CATSRAPVGPSSGANVLTF.

The V gene is TRBV19, the J gene TRBJ2-7, with 8 bases fitting TRBD1. Germline CDR1 and CDR2: LNHDA and SQIVND (reference sequence). This CDR3 has 17 amino acids. The junction had 13 bases not matched to a gene; V was cut back by 5 bases and J by 1 base. The CDR3 protein is CASSAGQGFFASYEQYF. DNA for the CDR3: TGTGCCAGTAGTGCAGGACAGGGTTTCTTCGCTTCCTACGAGCAGTACTTC.

The chain combines TRBV4-3 with TRBJ2-3; 7 bases map to TRBD2. CDR3 length equals 14 residues. Germline CDR1 and CDR2: LGHNA and YSLEER. V dropped 5 bases and J dropped 5; count of bases not matched to a gene: 7. In nucleotides, the CDR3 is TGCGCCAGCAGCGGGGGGGAGTGGGGAGATACGCAGTATTTT. It codes for CASSGGEWGDTQYF.

The rearrangement links TRBV9 to TRBJ1-2; D might be TRBD1 (5 bases). Germline values: CDR1 SGDLS, CDR2 YYNGEE. Deletions cut 3 bases from V and 5 bases from J, with 23 bases between. The CDR3 has 17 residues. The CDR3 loop is CASSASGGARPGYGYTF. Written as DNA, the CDR3 is TGTGCCAGCAGCGCCTCTGGAGGGGCGCGGCCGGGATATGGCTACACCTTC.

The V and J genes are TRBV7-9 and TRBJ1-2, with D tentatively TRBD1 (6 bases). Germline CDR1 reads SEHNR; CDR2 reads FQNEAQ (reference sequence). This CDR3 has 14 amino acids. V was shortened by 2 bases and J by 7 bases, with 14 bases between the two germline ends. CDR3 DNA sequence: TGTGCCAGCAGCTTACTACAGGGACTTGGTGGCTACACCTTC. This codes for CASSLLQGLGGYTF.

The chain carries TRBV27 and TRBJ1-2; D call uncertain. Trimming removed 4 bases at V and 1 base at J, with 10 bases between. This CDR3 spans 14 amino acids. Germline CDR1 reads MNHEY; CDR2 reads SMNVEV (reference sequence). The CDR3 sequence is CASSYRGGNYGYTF. CDR3 bases: TGTGCCAGCAGTTACAGAGGAGGTAACTATGGCTACACCTTC.

This clone was recorded a few times. The chain employs TRBV27 and TRBJ2-7; D uncertain. V was clipped by 0 bases and J by 6 bases, with 12 bases between them. The CDR3 is 14 residues long. Germline V gene data show CDR1 as MNHEY and CDR2 as SMNVEV (reference sequence). The chain's CDR3 is CASSLSLPEIEQYF. CDR3 coding DNA: TGTGCCAGCAGTTTATCCCTACCAGAGATCGAGCAGTACTTC.